This T cell receptor beta chain comes out of a study of T cells after yellow fever vaccination (dated by TCRdb to 2018 to 2020). In the study overall: The SMART-Seq v4 Ultra Low Input RNA kit was used to prepare libraries from fractions with low cell numbers. To follow T-cell clones before and after primary and booster YFV17D yellow fever vaccination, bulk TCR alpha and beta repertoires were sequenced over time. The cohort comprised two healthy male donors, one aged 18 to 30 and one aged 30 to 40 years. Bulk PBMC replicates and cell subsets were isolated from blood drawn at multiple timepoints before and after both primary and secondary immunization. What the research found in general, with its limitations: Because only two donors were included in the study, the extent to which the findings can be generalized is limited. Most clones expanded after primary vaccination were re-detected after the booster (96% of CD4 and roughly 85% of CD8), suggesting broad memory maintenance. The secondary T-cell response was weaker than the primary response but faster, peaking on day 5 instead of day 15. FACS-sorted repertoires could contain abundant contaminating clonotypes from the bulk population, so computational filtering was required. A small share of clonotypes was detected in both CD4 and CD8 compartments, with the overlap likely arising from convergent recombination.

The treatment or condition label of this sample denotes: live attenuated yellow fever vaccine strain. At each blood-draw timepoint, two biological replicates of bulk PBMCs were collected. PBMCs were isolated from peripheral blood using a standard Ficoll-Paque protocol. TriZol was used to extract RNA from bulk PBMCs, CD4 and CD8 fractions, and dextramer-positive and dextramer-negative fractions. TCR cDNA was synthesized by 5'RACE template switching, which introduced a universal primer site and unique molecular identifiers. Priming of cDNA synthesis was performed from both the TCR alpha and TCR beta constant segments. Libraries were amplified in two PCR steps, with sample barcodes and sequencing adapters added in the second step. Sequencing of libraries was performed on Illumina HiSeq 2500 (2x100 bp) or NovaSeq (2x150 bp). The paper's processing steps were these. Reads were demultiplexed and collapsed into UMI consensus sequences with MIGEC, and V(D)J alignment was performed with MiXCR. Vaccine-responding clonotypes were identified with edgeR using replicate PBMC samples, with FDR below 0.01 and a log2 fold change above 5 up to day 15 being required. Bulk clonotypes were assigned CD4 or CD8 identity according to which sequenced CD4 or CD8 repertoire held them at higher abundance. Through fastp at Q25 and MiXCR, TCRdb rebuilt clones from the public reads, retaining in-frame beta chains. For every CDR3 protein sequence, its rows merge into one entry that carries the most common genes and DNA. Here the V and J calls rest on TCRdb's processing, not on the authors' analysis. This sample gives hundreds of thousands of distinct CDR3 sequences in total; roughly an eighth of them show up just once. The ten largest clones add up to more than 12% of the sample.

The sample holds many counts of this clonotype. Its antigen is still unknown. Per-base qualities were not stored, and no clone one base away is much larger. Trimming removed 1 base from V and 1 base from J, leaving 7 bases between the germline ends. The CDR3, cysteine through phenylalanine, is 14 amino acids long. CDR3 DNA only is kept here, 42 bases in frame from base 1. Taken from the germline V gene, the CDR1 and CDR2 loops are SGHDT and YYEEEE. The sample here was PBMCs, taken on the day of the yellow fever booster vaccination. The chain couples TRBV5-6 to TRBJ2-3, with no confidently assigned D gene. This receptor was obtained from a man aged 25 to 45 who received the YFV17D yellow fever vaccine. The CDR3 region reads CASSLPGRTDTQYF. DNA sequence: TGTGCCAGCAGCTTGCCGGGTCGCACAGATACGCAGTATTTT.